This T cell receptor (beta chain) is from a study of response to subunit inactivated influenza vaccine. CDR3 length: 14 residues. V was pared by 2 bases and J by 4 bases, with 11 bases between. From germline, CDR1 is SGHDT and CDR2 YYEEEE. Many counts were recorded for this clonotype. TCRdb reprocessed the RT-PCR reads with MiXCR, giving one entry per CDR3 protein. The table records about 780,000 distinct CDR3 sequences, roughly 20% of them present only once. V usage is TRBV5-6 and J usage is TRBJ2-3; the D gene is possibly TRBD2 (5 bases). This specimen consisted of PBMCs from blood, obtained less than 6 days after vaccination. The source of this sequence is a man aged 45-65 years who received an inactivated influenza vaccine. CDR3 region: CASSFLEAADTQYF. The CDR3 nucleotides read TGTGCCAGCAGCTTCCTGGAAGCGGCAGATACGCAGTATTTT.